This TCR beta chain derives from a study of T cells in Graves' hyperthyroidism and ophthalmopathy. Germline loops: CDR1 DFQATT, CDR2 SNEGSKA (reference sequence). The germline V and J ends were trimmed by 4 bases and 2 bases, with 15 bases remaining between them. This CDR3 comprises 15 residues. Amplified TCR beta CDR3 regions came from RNA transcripts. A first-round RT-PCR of the TCR CDR3 used the HTBI primer set. TCRdb redid the calling of the multiplex PCR reads with MiXCR, one entry per CDR3 protein. The table records hundreds of thousands of distinct CDR3 sequences, around 19% of them present only once. This clonotype was counted ten times or more.

The rearrangement links TRBV20-1 to TRBJ1-5; D unclear. This sequence was found in a woman aged 45 to 65 with Graves' hyperthyroidism that later progressed to Graves' ophthalmopathy. Source material: blood. The CDR3 loop is CSATGPEEGNQPQHF. The CDR3 DNA sequence: TGCAGTGCTACGGGCCCTGAAGAGGGCAATCAGCCCCAGCATTTT.